The present entry profiles one T cell receptor (beta chain) with its context. Antigen: not known. Every donor, a Caucasian adult, lived in Nashville, Tennessee. The study separated CD4+ cells into CD45RA+ naive and CD45RA-negative memory subsets. This record belongs to a study of shared clonotypes between healthy human individuals. Assay used: immunoSEQ multiplex PCR; TCRdb lists only in-frame clones, some missing. The profile shows about 2.4 million clones, over 85% of them singletons. Notes on the study in general: Naive subsets usually exceeded memory subsets in estimated richness.

V was pared by 3 bases and J by 2 bases, with 10 bases of the junction left unmatched. Per the germline V gene, CDR1 is KGHSH and CDR2 is LQKENI. CDR3 size: 16 residues. Sequenced sample: naive CD4+ T cells from PBMCs. The sample's subset: CD45RA+ positively selected. V is TRBV18 and J is TRBJ2-7; 7 bases are a match to TRBD1. The clonotype originates from a man aged 18 to 30 in good health. Some clones in this sample may be carry-over from other donors' samples. For the CDR3, the DNA is TGTGCCAGCTCACCGCTCCAACCGGGACAGACCTACGAGCAGTACTTC. Translation gives CASSPLQPGQTYEQYF.